This TCR beta chain emerged from a study of T-cell reconstitution after alpha-beta-depleted transplantation in children. Study-wide findings and caveats: A year had passed since transplant, and T-cell counts and diversity by then came mostly from newly produced T cells. Reportedly, roughly two months post-transplant, alpha-beta T cells arose from several hundred expanded graft clones.

This clonotype has ten or more counts. Its antigen is not identified. Germline CDR1 reads SQVTM; CDR2 reads ANQGSEA. The CDR3 has 13 amino acids. Losses at the gene ends were 6 bases for V and 5 bases for J; bases not matched to a gene: 2. As it was prepared, the TCRbeta library received unique molecular identifiers. TCRdb reprocessed the PCR reads via MiXCR and lists one record per CDR3 protein. The sample includes about 200,000 distinct CDR3 sequences, about 8.7% of them seen just once. The chain employs TRBV29-1 and TRBJ2-2, with 11 bases that match TRBD2. The TCR sequence derives from a male patient aged 2-15 years who had a stem cell transplant for acute myeloid leukemia, so the T cells may come from the graft donor. This specimen consisted of PBMCs, mostly from graft donor cells, obtained 360 days after TCRalphabeta/CD19-depleted stem cell transplant. This CDR3 reads CSVWTSGTGELFF. The CDR3 coding sequence is TGCAGCGTCTGGACTAGCGGGACCGGGGAGCTGTTTTTT.